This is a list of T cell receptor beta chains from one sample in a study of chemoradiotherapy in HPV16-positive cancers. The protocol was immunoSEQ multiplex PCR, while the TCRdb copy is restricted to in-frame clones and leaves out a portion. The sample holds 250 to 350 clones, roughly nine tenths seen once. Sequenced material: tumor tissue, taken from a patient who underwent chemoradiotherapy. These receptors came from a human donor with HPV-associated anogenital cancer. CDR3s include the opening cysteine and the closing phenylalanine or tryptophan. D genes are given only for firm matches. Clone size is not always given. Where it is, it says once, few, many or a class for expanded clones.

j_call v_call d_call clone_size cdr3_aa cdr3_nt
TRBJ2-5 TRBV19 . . CASGGTDYKETQYF TGTGCCAGTGGGGGTACCGATTATAAAGAGACCCAGTACTTC
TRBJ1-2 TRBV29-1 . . CSVEEGNYGYTF TGCAGCGTTGAAGAAGGGAACTATGGCTACACCTTC
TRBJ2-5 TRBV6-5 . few CASSWSTGGETQYF TGTGCCAGCAGTTGGTCGACGGGCGGGGAGACCCAGTACTTC
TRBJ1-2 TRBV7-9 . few CASSLDTGLGGYTF TGTGCCAGCAGCTTAGACACAGGGTTAGGGGGCTACACCTTC
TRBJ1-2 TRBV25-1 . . CASSEDRAGYTF TGTGCCAGCAGTGAAGATCGAGCCGGCTACACCTTC
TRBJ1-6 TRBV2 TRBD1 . CASGTGNNSPLHF TGTGCCAGCGGGACAGGGAACAATTCACCCCTCCACTTT
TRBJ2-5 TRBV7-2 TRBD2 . CASSLGLGKTQYF TGTGCCAGCAGCTTGGGACTAGGAAAGACCCAGTACTTC
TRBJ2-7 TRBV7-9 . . CASSFAEYEQYF TGTGCCAGCAGCTTTGCAGAGTACGAGCAGTACTTC
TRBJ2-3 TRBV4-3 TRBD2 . CASSQLGLAGGDTQYF TGCGCCAGCAGCCAACTGGGACTAGCGGGGGGAGATACGCAGTATTTT
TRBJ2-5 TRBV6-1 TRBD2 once CASSELAGGQETQYF TGTGCCAGCTCGGAACTAGCGGGGGGTCAAGAGACCCAGTACTTC
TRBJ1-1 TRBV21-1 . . CASSKDMNTEAFF TGTGCCAGCAGCAAAGACATGAACACTGAAGCTTTCTTT
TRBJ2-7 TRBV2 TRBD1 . CASSGDSYEQYF TGTGCCAGCAGCGGGGACAGCTACGAGCAGTACTTC
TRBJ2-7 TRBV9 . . CASSVADSYEQYF TGTGCCAGCAGCGTAGCGGACTCCTACGAGCAGTACTTC
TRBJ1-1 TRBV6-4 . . CASSDSDNTEAFF TGTGCCAGCAGTGACTCGGACAACACTGAAGCTTTCTTT
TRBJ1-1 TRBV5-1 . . CASSLGATEAFF TGCGCCAGCAGCTTGGGGGCCACTGAAGCTTTCTTT
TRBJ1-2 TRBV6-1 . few CASSPDSNYGYTF TGTGCCAGCAGTCCCGACAGTAACTATGGCTACACCTTC
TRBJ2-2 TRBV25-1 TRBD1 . CASSTGDTGELFF TGTGCCAGCAGTACAGGGGACACCGGGGAGCTGTTTTTT
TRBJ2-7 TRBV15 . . CATSRDLDAEQYF TGTGCCACCAGCAGAGATCTCGATGCCGAGCAGTACTTC
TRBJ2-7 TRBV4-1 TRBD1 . CASSHVGQGHEQYF TGCGCCAGCAGCCATGTAGGACAGGGCCACGAGCAGTACTTC
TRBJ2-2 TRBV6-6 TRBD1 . CAIRDREAGELFF TGTGCCATCCGGGACAGGGAAGCCGGGGAGCTGTTTTTT
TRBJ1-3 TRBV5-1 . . CASSLEPGGVGNTIYF TGCGCCAGCAGCTTGGAGCCGGGAGGAGTAGGAAACACCATATATTTT
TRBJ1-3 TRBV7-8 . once CASSLMGSGNTIYF TGTGCCAGCAGCTTAATGGGCTCTGGAAACACCATATATTTT
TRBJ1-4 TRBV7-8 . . CASSPGPVEKLFF TGTGCCAGCAGCCCAGGACCTGTGGAAAAACTGTTTTTT
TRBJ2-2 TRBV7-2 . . CASSLQRGTGELFF TGTGCCAGCAGCTTACAAAGGGGAACCGGGGAGCTGTTTTTT
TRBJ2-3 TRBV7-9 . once CASSFGRGGTDTQYF TGTGCCAGCAGCTTCGGCAGAGGGGGCACAGATACGCAGTATTTT
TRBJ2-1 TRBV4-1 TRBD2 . CASSPKTGTSGGAKDNEQFF TGCGCCAGCAGCCCTAAGACTGGGACTAGCGGGGGGGCAAAAGATAATGAGCAGTTCTTC
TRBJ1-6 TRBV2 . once CASSGGSWGNSPLHF TGTGCCAGCAGTGGCGGGAGTTGGGGGAATTCACCCCTCCACTTT
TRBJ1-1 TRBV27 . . CASSRTGRAEAFF TGTGCCAGCAGTCGTACAGGAAGAGCTGAAGCTTTCTTT
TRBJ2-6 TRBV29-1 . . CSVVEGANVLTF TGCAGCGTAGTGGAGGGGGCCAACGTCCTGACTTTC
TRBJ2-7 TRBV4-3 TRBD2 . CASSQAVPSGLYEQYF TGCGCCAGCAGCCAAGCGGTTCCTAGCGGGCTCTACGAGCAGTACTTC
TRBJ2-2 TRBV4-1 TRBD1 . CASSQVHYGTGDGELFF TGCGCCAGCAGCCAAGTTCACTACGGGACAGGGGACGGGGAGCTGTTTTTT
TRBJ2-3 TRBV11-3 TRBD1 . CASSRRPDRGLVAGRDTQYF TGTGCCAGCAGCCGCCGGCCGGACAGGGGGCTAGTAGCGGGGAGAGATACGCAGTATTTT
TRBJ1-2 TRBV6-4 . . CASSDGGRGESSGYTF TGTGCCAGCAGTGACGGCGGGAGGGGAGAGTCTTCTGGCTACACCTTC
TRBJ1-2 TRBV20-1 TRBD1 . CSAGQGDGYTF TGCAGTGCTGGACAGGGTGATGGCTACACCTTC
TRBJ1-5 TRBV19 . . CASSQGNNQPQHF TGTGCCAGTAGTCAGGGTAATAATCAGCCCCAGCATTTT
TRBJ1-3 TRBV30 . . CAWSVPTGNTIYF TGTGCCTGGAGTGTACCTACTGGAAACACCATATATTTT
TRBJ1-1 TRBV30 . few CAWSWEENTEAFF TGTGCCTGGAGTTGGGAGGAGAACACTGAAGCTTTCTTT